This T cell receptor beta chain appears in the sequencing data of a study of cytomegalovirus exposure and HLA in healthy donors. Study conclusions and caveats: Segments of the TCR beta V type were, in most cases, productive about 87% or about 30% of the time in an earlier analysis. A later analysis reportedly found that, within productive TCRs, an Asian-associated ancestry cluster had fewer N-insertions than the mean observed across the roughly 690 donors.

About this clone itself: Its antigen is unknown.

The V and J ends lost 6 bases and 5 bases, in that order; junction bases with no gene match: 16. CDR3 length equals 18 residues. Germline V lookup: CDR1 SGHDN, CDR2 FVKESK. Amplification used 60 Vbeta primers and 13 Jbeta primers. Per the authors' pipeline: Some 80 million unique TCR beta chains, some 11 million shared, were counted in a later analysis. Sequencing used immunoSEQ multiplex PCR; TCRdb keeps in-frame clones, though not all of them. V and J calls plus clone size are reproduced from that table; the DNA served to infer D and trimming. The sample yields about 97,000 clones, 75% to 90% seen once.

This TCR was recovered from a young man in good health and CMV-seronegative. The chain couples TRBV14 to TRBJ2-2; 9 positions match TRBD1. The sequencing sample was made of PBMCs. The CDR3 region is CASRNSRDRERGTGELFF. In nucleotides, the CDR3 is TGTGCCAGCAGAAACTCCCGGGACAGGGAAAGAGGAACCGGGGAGCTGTTTTTT. Based on the CDR3 plus reference TRBV14 and TRBJ2-2, the full variable domain is EAGVTQFPSHSVIEKGQTVTLRCDPISGHDNLYWYRRVMGKEIKFLLHFVKESKQDESGMPNNRFLAERTGGTYSTLKVQPAELEDSGVYFCASRNSRDRERGTGELFFGEGSRLTVL.